The source of this T cell receptor beta chain is a study of blood T cell repertoires in COVID-19. The wider study: COVID-19 samples from acute and convalescent phases originated in the United States, Italy and Spain.

Produced via immunoSEQ multiplex PCR; TCRdb's table is partial and in-frame only. The repertoire holds 150,000 to 200,000 clones, with around 77% as singletons. This receptor was taken from a man aged 65 to 85 with active or convalescent COVID-19. The specimen was peripheral blood.

This CDR3 reads CATSASSGRLGTDTQYF. CDR3 coding DNA: TGTGCCACCAGTGCCTCTAGCGGGAGATTAGGCACAGATACGCAGTATTTT. The chain employs TRBV24-1 and TRBJ2-3; TRBD2 matches 10 bases. The J segment lost 1 base and the V segment lost 5 bases, leaving 8 bases of the junction unmatched. This CDR3 has 17 residues. Germline lookup yields CDR1 KGHDR and CDR2 SFDVKD.